The 32 T cell receptor beta chains below were found in one sample sequenced in a study of blood T cell repertoires in COVID-19. Produced via immunoSEQ multiplex PCR; TCRdb's table is partial and in-frame only. The data show some 130,000 clones, around three quarters seen once. Sequencing was done on a sample of peripheral blood. The receptors here all came from an elderly woman with acute or convalescent COVID-19.

V usage is TRBV5-1 and J usage is TRBJ2-7, with 10 bases aligning to TRBD2. After removal of 4 bases from V and 0 bases from J, the junction contained 7 bases not matched to a gene. The CDR3 contains 16 residues. The V gene's germline CDR1 is SGHRS and CDR2 YFSETQ. This CDR3 is CASSLGPSGSSYEQYF. CDR3 bases: TGCGCCAGCAGCCTGGGCCCTAGCGGGAGCTCCTACGAGCAGTACTTC. The whole variable domain, filled in from reference TRBV5-1 and TRBJ2-7, reads KAGVTQTPRYLIKTRGQQVTLSCSPISGHRSVSWYQQTPGQGLQFLFEYFSETQRNKGNFPGRFSGRQFSNSRSEMNVSTLELGDSALYLCASSLGPSGSSYEQYFGPGTRLTVT.

The rearrangement links TRBV6-6 to TRBJ2-5; the match to TRBD2 covers 15 bases. V was pared by 5 bases and J by 4 bases, with 11 bases of the junction left unmatched. CDR1 and CDR2 from the germline V gene are MNHNY and SVGAGI (reference sequence). This CDR3 is built from 18 residues. The CDR3 spells CASSLRTSGGVKSETQYF. CDR3 bases: TGTGCCAGCAGTCTGAGGACTAGCGGGGGGGTAAAATCAGAGACCCAGTACTTC.

The chain uses TRBV5-4 and TRBJ1-2, with TRBD1 as a possible D gene (6 bases). The V and J ends lost 4 bases and 0 bases respectively, with 7 bases between them. The germline CDR1 and CDR2 sequences are SGHNT and YYREEE (reference sequence). The CDR3 runs 13 residues. The CDR3 nucleotides are TGTGCCAGCAGCACAGGGTCTAACTATGGCTACACCTTC. Protein sequence: CASSTGSNYGYTF. The full variable domain, in which reference TRBV5-4 and TRBJ1-2 provide the parts outside the CDR3, is ETGVTQSPTHLIKTRGQQVTLRCSSQSGHNTVSWYQQALGQGPQFIFQYYREEENGRGNFPPRFSGLQFPNYSSELNVNALELDDSALYLCASSTGSNYGYTFGSGTRLTVV.

This clone was picked up one time. This chain uses TRBV5-4 with TRBJ2-1, with a tentative D call TRBD2 (7 bases). Germline CDR1 reads SGHNT; CDR2 reads YYREEE (reference sequence). The CDR3 has 17 amino acids. With 4 bases removed from V and 4 bases from J, the gap between germline ends came to 21 bases. CDR3 loop: CASSPLVGGRGYNEQFF. CDR3 DNA sequence: TGTGCCAGCAGCCCCTTGGTCGGGGGGAGGGGGTACAATGAGCAGTTCTTC.

The chain combines TRBV6-5 with TRBJ2-7; D perhaps matches TRBD2 (5 bases). This CDR3 contains 13 residues. Trimming removed 7 bases from V and 5 bases from J, with 15 bases in between. Per germline, CDR1 MNHEY and CDR2 SVGAGI. The CDR3 reads CASTPGVANEQYF. CDR3 nucleotide sequence: TGTGCCAGCACTCCCGGGGTTGCCAACGAGCAGTACTTC.

The chain uses TRBV2 and TRBJ1-4; TRBD1 is a possible D gene (5 bases). V was trimmed by 5 bases and J by 0 bases, leaving 10 bases between them. Per germline, CDR1 SNHLY and CDR2 FYNNEI. This CDR3 contains 15 residues. CDR3 nucleotide sequence: TGTGCCAGCAGTTCCGACAGTGCAACTAATGAAAAACTGTTTTTT. Residues: CASSSDSATNEKLFF.

J is TRBJ2-2 and V is TRBV10-1, with D possibly TRBD1 on 6 matching bases. Germline loops: CDR1 WNHNN, CDR2 SYGVQD (reference sequence). This CDR3 contains 14 residues. The V gene lost 5 bases and the J gene lost 2 bases, with 9 bases spanning the gap. CDR3 sequence reads: CASSPGHNTGELFF. DNA for the CDR3: TGCGCCAGCAGTCCGGGACATAACACCGGGGAGCTGTTTTTT.

Here the CDR3 DNA reads TGTGCCAGCAGCCCGAGGACTAGCGGGAGTGGGGAGACCCAGTACTTC. Its protein is CASSPRTSGSGETQYF. This sequence joins TRBV7-2 and TRBJ2-5; TRBD2 aligns across 13 bases. The CDR3 runs to 16 residues. The J segment lost 5 bases and the V segment lost 5 bases, leaving 8 bases of the junction unmatched. Germline CDR1 SGHTA, CDR2 FQGNSA.

This rearrangement joins TRBV7-9 to TRBJ1-2; possible D gene TRBD1, 6 bases. V was shortened by 5 bases and J by 4 bases, with 14 bases between the two germline ends. Germline V lookup: CDR1 SEHNR, CDR2 FQNEAQ (reference sequence). This CDR3 is 14 amino acids long. The DNA for the CDR3 is TGTGCCAGCAGCAATCAGGGGAGTACCTATGGCTACACCTTC. This codes for CASSNQGSTYGYTF. The full variable domain, with the rest looked up from reference TRBV7-9 and TRBJ1-2, is DTGVSQNPRHKITKRGQNVTFRCDPISEHNRLYWYRQTLGQGPEFLTYFQNEAQLEKSRLLSDRFSAERPKGSFSTLEIQRTEQGDSAMYLCASSNQGSTYGYTFGSGTRLTVV.

The chain is built from TRBV6-5 and TRBJ1-1, with D perhaps matching TRBD1 (5 bases). This CDR3 is 15 amino acids long. Trimming pared 4 bases from V and 4 bases from J, leaving 16 bases between. Per the germline V gene, CDR1 is MNHEY and CDR2 is SVGAGI. CDR3 sequence (DNA): TGTGCCAGCAGTTCCCTCCCAGGGTTGGGCACTGAAGCTTTCTTT. This sequence encodes CASSSLPGLGTEAFF.

The count of this clone is one. The chain links TRBV7-3 to TRBJ2-2, with 7 bases matching TRBD1. CDR1 is SGHTA and CDR2 is FQGTGA in the germline V gene. V dropped 6 bases and J dropped 4; count of bases not matched to a gene: 5. The CDR3 is 14 residues long. CDR3 residues: CASRAGGITGELFF. The CDR3 bases are TGTGCCAGCAGAGCAGGGGGAATCACCGGGGAGCTGTTTTTT.

Concerning this clone itself: Other DNA sequences within the sample encode an identical CDR3. The genes are TRBV5-1 and TRBJ1-3; D is perhaps TRBD1 (6 bases). The CDR3 has 16 amino acids. V shed 0 bases and J shed 3 bases, with 13 bases lying between them. Germline-derived CDR1 and CDR2 are SGHRS and YFSETQ. For the CDR3, the DNA is TGCGCCAGCAGCTTGGATGGGGGCAGTGATGGAAACACCATATATTTT. Amino acids: CASSLDGGSDGNTIYF.

About this clone: Additional DNA sequences in this sample encode the identical CDR3. The genes are TRBV5-1 and TRBJ2-7; D is perhaps TRBD1 (6 bases). V was shortened by 1 base and J by 1 base, with 6 bases between the two germline ends. CDR1 is SGHRS, CDR2 YFSETQ, per germline. This CDR3 comprises 13 residues. The CDR3 sequence is CASSLQGSYEQYF. As DNA, the CDR3 is TGCGCCAGCAGCTTGCAGGGGTCCTACGAGCAGTACTTC.

The rearrangement joins TRBV7-2 to TRBJ1-6; D is ambiguous. Between the trimmed V and J ends, which lost 0 bases and 11 bases, there was a span of 5 bases. Germline V gene data show CDR1 as SGHTA and CDR2 as FQGNSA. The CDR3 spans 12 residues. The CDR3 loop is CASSLASAPLHF. CDR3 coding DNA: TGTGCCAGCAGCTTAGCGTCGGCACCCCTCCACTTT.

On this clone: Other DNA sequences from this sample encode an identical CDR3 as well. The V gene is TRBV30, the J gene TRBJ1-1, with 7 bases aligning to TRBD1. The V and J ends lost 1 base and 5 bases, in that order; junction bases with no gene match: 1. The CDR3 has 12 amino acids. Germline CDR1 is GTSNPN and CDR2 is SVGIG (reference sequence). CDR3: CAWSETGTEAFF. CDR3 DNA: TGTGCCTGGAGTGAGACAGGGACTGAAGCTTTCTTT.

V usage is TRBV10-3 and J usage is TRBJ1-1; D may be TRBD1 (5 bases). Germline CDR1 is ENHRY and CDR2 is SYGVKD. The CDR3 runs 14 residues. Trimming removed 3 bases from V and 4 bases from J, with 12 bases in between. CDR3 sequence: CAISDHRTSTEAFF. DNA of the CDR3: TGTGCCATCAGTGATCACAGGACGAGCACTGAAGCTTTCTTT.

This clone occurred once. The V call is TRBV29-1, the J call TRBJ2-7; 9 bases match TRBD1. The length of the CDR3 is 13 residues. Germline CDR1 reads SQVTM; CDR2 reads ANQGSEA. After removal of 4 bases from V and 2 bases from J, the junction contained 3 bases not matched to a gene. The CDR3 is CSVGDRVTYEQYF. The DNA of the CDR3 is TGCAGCGTTGGGGACAGGGTAACCTACGAGCAGTACTTC.

This clone was found a few times. The chain joins TRBV24-1 to TRBJ1-2, with 9 positions matching TRBD1. The CDR3 runs 15 residues. CDR1 is KGHDR and CDR2 is SFDVKD in the germline V gene. V lost 4 bases, J lost 7 bases, and 9 bases stayed unmatched. The CDR3 protein is CATSDPGQGLGGYTF. Here the CDR3 DNA reads TGTGCCACCAGTGACCCCGGACAGGGGTTAGGTGGCTACACCTTC.

This chain uses TRBV6-5 with TRBJ1-1, with 8 bases aligning to TRBD1. CDR3 length equals 14 residues. J lost 1 base, V lost 6 bases, and 4 bases had no gene match. Germline CDR1 and CDR2: MNHEY and SVGAGI. The CDR3 region is CASRDRVGNTEAFF. CDR3 sequence (DNA): TGTGCCAGCAGGGACAGGGTCGGGAACACTGAAGCTTTCTTT.

This clone appeared a single time. The chain is built from TRBV21-1 and TRBJ2-2; the D call of TRBD2 is as the table states it, not checked on the DNA. TRBV21-1 has pseudogene status. CDR3 length: 17 residues. CDR3 DNA: TGTGCCAGCAGCAATAAGGGCGGGGGCCCGAACACCGGGGAGCTGTTTTTT. Translated: CASSNKGGGPNTGELFF.

The chain uses TRBV27 and TRBJ1-4, with 10 positions matching TRBD1. With V trimmed by 5 bases and J by 5 bases, 5 bases remained unmatched. The V gene's germline CDR1 is MNHEY and CDR2 SMNVEV (reference sequence). This CDR3 comprises 15 residues. In DNA, the CDR3 is TGTGCCAGCAGTCCCCGGACAGGGGGGAATGAAAAACTGTTTTTT. Its translation: CASSPRTGGNEKLFF.

The chain uses TRBV3-1 (or the pseudogene TRBV3-2) and TRBJ2-7; a weak D match, TRBD1 (5 bases). Trimming stripped 4 bases from V and 12 bases from J, with 19 bases between. Per the germline V gene, CDR1 is LGHDT and CDR2 is YNNKEL (reference sequence). This CDR3 contains 13 residues. For the CDR3, the DNA is TGTGCCAGCAGCCTGGGGTCCGTGGGGCCACCGTACTTC. It encodes CASSLGSVGPPYF.

V is TRBV7-9 and J is TRBJ1-1; D not certain. The CDR3 runs 13 residues. Trimming cost V 4 bases and J 5 bases, with 11 bases left between them. CDR1 and CDR2 from the germline V gene are SEHNR and FQNEAQ (reference sequence). Written as DNA, the CDR3 is TGTGCCAGCAGCTCGGAGGGTGAGACTGAAGCTTTCTTT. This codes for CASSSEGETEAFF.

This chain connects TRBV5-1 to TRBJ1-6, with 8 bases aligning to TRBD1. Germline assignment: CDR1 SGHRS and CDR2 YFSETQ. The CDR3 length is 16 residues. Trimming removed 4 bases from V and 5 bases from J; junction bases left unmatched: 8. CDR3 amino acids: CASSQGQGRNNSPLHF. CDR3 nucleotides: TGCGCCAGCAGCCAAGGACAGGGAAGAAATAATTCACCCCTCCACTTT. The whole variable domain, remainder taken from reference TRBV5-1 and TRBJ1-6, is KAGVTQTPRYLIKTRGQQVTLSCSPISGHRSVSWYQQTPGQGLQFLFEYFSETQRNKGNFPGRFSGRQFSNSRSEMNVSTLELGDSALYLCASSQGQGRNNSPLHFGNGTRLTVT.

This clone was seen only a few times. The genes are TRBV4-1 and TRBJ1-5; D remains unclear. CDR3 size: 14 residues. Trimming took 4 bases from V and 5 from J, leaving 12 bases between them. The germline V gene has CDR1 MGHRA and CDR2 YSYEKL. The CDR3 spells CASSRGSQYQPQHF. The DNA for the CDR3 is TGCGCCAGCAGCCGCGGGTCCCAGTATCAGCCCCAGCATTTT.

The chain carries TRBV15 and TRBJ2-3; the match to TRBD2 covers 7 bases. The germline gives CDR1 LNHNV, CDR2 YYDKDF (reference sequence). The V segment lost 0 bases and the J segment 2 bases; nucleotides outside the gene matches: 5. The CDR3 covers 16 residues. CDR3 DNA sequence: TGTGCCACCAGCAGAGATCTGGGGGGGAACACAGATACGCAGTATTTT. Protein sequence: CATSRDLGGNTDTQYF. Drawing the rest from reference TRBV15 and TRBJ2-3, the complete variable domain is DAMVIQNPRYQVTQFGKPVTLSCSQTLNHNVMYWYQQKSSQAPKLLFHYYDKDFNNEADTPDNFQSRRPNTSFCFLDIRSPGLGDTAMYLCATSRDLGGNTDTQYFGPGTRLTVL.

This chain joins TRBV21-1 and TRBJ1-6. TRBV21-1 is noted as a pseudogene. This CDR3 region has 16 residues. The DNA of the CDR3 is TGTGCCAGCAGCGGCCCCGGGGGTCCAATTAATTCACCCCTCCACTTT. Amino acid sequence: CASSGPGGPINSPLHF.

This chain links TRBV5-1 with TRBJ2-5, with 7 bases that match TRBD2. This CDR3 spans 14 amino acids. The germline CDR1 and CDR2 sequences are SGHRS and YFSETQ. Germline trimming cut 8 bases from V and 5 bases from J; bases unmatched to any gene: 12. CDR3 sequence (DNA): TGCGCCAGTACCCCCTGGGCGGGAGTTGAGACCCAGTACTTC. This translates into CASTPWAGVETQYF.

V is TRBV7-2 and J is TRBJ1-5; no clear D gene. The CDR3 sequence is 14 residues long. Germline loops: CDR1 SGHTA, CDR2 FQGNSA. V lost 5 bases, J lost 4 bases, and 12 bases lay in between. The CDR3 DNA reads as TGTGCCAGCAGCCCGGGGTCGGTTAATCAGCCCCAGCATTTT. It specifies CASSPGSVNQPQHF. The variable domain in full, completed from reference TRBV7-2 and TRBJ1-5, reads GAGVSQSPSNKVTEKGKDVELRCDPISGHTALYWYRQSLGQGLEFLIYFQGNSAPDKSGLPSDRFSAERTGGSVSTLTIQRTQQEDSAVYLCASSPGSVNQPQHFGDGTRLSIL.

The chain links TRBV7-9 to TRBJ2-6; 10 bases fit TRBD1. Germline CDR1 reads SEHNR; CDR2 reads FQNEAQ (reference sequence). The CDR3 length is 19 residues. Trimming cost V 5 bases and J 2 bases; bases outside gene matches: 12. The CDR3 DNA reads as TGTGCCAGCAGCCCCCGAGGACAGGGGGGATTAACTGGGGCCAACGTCCTGACTTTC. Translating it yields CASSPRGQGGLTGANVLTF.

The chain uses TRBV3-1 (or the pseudogene TRBV3-2) and TRBJ2-7; weak D call: TRBD2 (6 bases). V was trimmed by 4 bases and J by 3 bases, leaving 10 bases between them. Germline CDR1 and CDR2: LGHDT and YNNKEL (reference sequence). The CDR3 has 13 residues. CDR3 bases: TGTGCCAGCAGCCGGGACTGGAACTACGAGCAGTACTTC. Translating gives CASSRDWNYEQYF.

This clone appeared once. V usage is TRBV7-2 and J usage is TRBJ2-7; 12 nucleotides agree with TRBD2. The ends lost 5 bases at V and 5 bases at J; junction bases unmatched: 4. CDR1 is SGHTA and CDR2 is FQGNSA in the germline V gene. The CDR3 loop spans 14 amino acids. CDR3 in amino acids: CASSPGLAGHEQYF. The CDR3 DNA is TGTGCCAGCAGCCCGGGACTAGCGGGTCACGAGCAGTACTTC.